This TCR beta chain was observed in a study of blood T cell repertoires in COVID-19. Authors' methods: Reference gene primer amplification gave nucleated cell count estimates. This table comes from immunoSEQ multiplex PCR, and its TCRdb copy is limited to in-frame clones, with some not included. That table supplies the V and J calls and clone size; D and trimming were determined from the DNA. In the table there are roughly 300,000 clones, about 89% of which are singletons. V lost 0 bases, J lost 3 bases, and 13 bases lay in between. The CDR3 is 15 amino acids. Per the germline V gene, CDR1 is SGHNT and CDR2 is YYREEE (reference sequence).

This chain links TRBV5-4 with TRBJ2-7; perhaps TRBD2 as D (6 bases). The material sequenced was peripheral blood. The sequence derives from a woman aged 35 to 49 who had recovered from COVID-19. This chain's CDR3 is CASSLETRRVYEQYF. The CDR3, as DNA: TGTGCCAGCAGCTTGGAGACTAGACGGGTCTACGAGCAGTACTTC. The full variable domain, with the rest looked up from reference TRBV5-4 and TRBJ2-7, is ETGVTQSPTHLIKTRGQQVTLRCSSQSGHNTVSWYQQALGQGPQFIFQYYREEENGRGNFPPRFSGLQFPNYSSELNVNALELDDSALYLCASSLETRRVYEQYFGPGTRLTVT.